This TCR beta chain derives from a study of blood T cell repertoires in COVID-19. At the level of the study: From the United States, Italy and Spain came samples of acute and convalescent COVID-19. Sources were T cells, B-cell-depleted T cells, or PBMCs; the material itself was cDNA or gDNA.

Original processing methods: Reference gene primer amplification gave nucleated cell count estimates. TCRdb's copy holds only in-frame clones and misses some; the assay was immunoSEQ multiplex PCR. V and J calls and clone size are as listed in that table; D and trimming were resolved from the DNA. The sample lists under 300,000 clones, about 88% occurring once. V gave up 5 bases and J gave up 2 bases; unmatched junction bases: 8. The germline V gene encodes CDR1 LNHDA and CDR2 SQIVND (reference sequence). The length of the CDR3 is 17 residues. The sequence was obtained from a woman between 70 and 85 years old with active or convalescent COVID-19. What was sequenced was peripheral blood. The chain uses TRBV19 and TRBJ2-6; 8 nucleotides line up with TRBD2. This CDR3 is CASSQRPGGTGANVLTF. The CDR3 nucleotides read TGTGCCAGTAGTCAACGCCCGGGGGGGACTGGGGCCAACGTCCTGACTTTC.